Listed here are 23 T cell receptor beta chains from one sample, sequenced in a study of a mutant IDH1 vaccine in newly diagnosed glioma. The sample's time point: week 23, last vaccination. Topical imiquimod was applied with each vaccine dose, which held 300 ug of mutant IDH1 20-mer peptide. These receptors' antigens are unknown. Profiled with immunoSEQ multiplex PCR; TCRdb holds only in-frame clones, not every one. This table holds roughly 51,000 clones, about three quarters found once. The sequences come from PBMCs, collected from a glioma patient whose treatment included an IDH1 peptide vaccine. These receptor sequences come from a woman aged 40 to 55 with glioma. Some clones in this sample may be carry-over from other donors' samples.

This clone was recorded only once. This chain uses TRBV9 with TRBJ1-3; D gene unclear. The germline V gene encodes CDR1 SGDLS and CDR2 YYNGEE. Between the trimmed V and J ends, which lost 0 bases and 3 bases, there was a span of 13 bases. The CDR3 totals 16 residues. This CDR3 is CASSVVRSSNGNTIYF. The CDR3 DNA is TGTGCCAGCAGCGTAGTTAGATCATCGAATGGAAACACCATATATTTT.

CDR3 DNA: TGTGCCAGCAGCTTAGAGAACACAGGGCCCTCCTACGAGCAGTACTTC. It translates to CASSLENTGPSYEQYF. This sequence joins TRBV7-9 and TRBJ2-7; a possible D gene is TRBD1 (6 bases). Deletions cut 1 base from V and 0 bases from J, with 13 bases between. The length of the CDR3 is 16 residues. CDR1 and CDR2 (germline): SEHNR, FQNEAQ (reference sequence).

The chain recombines TRBV7-8 with TRBJ1-6; D is undetermined. V was cut by 1 base and J by 8 bases, with 9 bases left in between. The germline V gene has CDR1 SGHVS and CDR2 FQNEAQ. The CDR3 extends over 14 amino acids. The CDR3 spells CASSLEARYSPLHF. DNA for the CDR3: TGTGCCAGCAGCTTAGAAGCCAGGTATTCACCCCTCCACTTT.

The V and J genes are TRBV18 and TRBJ2-7; D may be TRBD1 (6 bases). V was clipped by 8 bases and J by 5 bases, with 22 bases between them. Looked up from germline, CDR1 is KGHSH and CDR2 is LQKENI. The CDR3 is 15 amino acids. Written as DNA, the CDR3 is TGTGCCAGCCGTACAGGGATCGGGGTGAATGACGAGCAGTACTTC. It yields the protein CASRTGIGVNDEQYF.

V gene TRBV19 combines with J gene TRBJ1-5; 7 bases agree with TRBD1. The CDR3 runs to 16 residues. Germline-derived CDR1 and CDR2 are LNHDA and SQIVND (reference sequence). V shed 3 bases, J shed 0 bases, and the junction held 5 bases outside the gene matches. The CDR3 region is CASSMGTGVSNQPQHF. The CDR3 bases are TGTGCCAGTAGTATGGGCACAGGGGTTAGCAATCAGCCCCAGCATTTT.

The chain has TRBV5-6 and TRBJ1-2, with a tentative D call TRBD1 (5 bases). The CDR3 is 14 amino acids. Per germline, CDR1 SGHDT and CDR2 YYEEEE. Trimming cost V 6 bases and J 4 bases, with 16 bases left between them. The CDR3: CASTLGAQIYGYTF. The CDR3 DNA is TGTGCCAGCACCCTCGGGGCCCAGATCTATGGCTACACCTTC.

This chain uses TRBV6-6 with TRBJ2-1, with D possibly TRBD1 on 6 matching bases. Germline assignment: CDR1 MNHNY and CDR2 SVGAGI (reference sequence). Deletions cut 7 bases from V and 4 bases from J, with 11 bases between. This CDR3 contains 13 residues. The CDR3 sequence is CASILQGYNEQFF. In DNA, the CDR3 is TGTGCCAGCATTTTACAGGGTTACAATGAGCAGTTCTTC.

The V and J genes are TRBV13 and TRBJ1-2; 8 bases agree with TRBD1. Germline assignment: CDR1 PRHDT and CDR2 FYEKMQ (reference sequence). This CDR3 spans 13 amino acids. V trimming: 5 bases; J trimming: 5 bases; junction bases outside the gene matches: 4. CDR3: CASSVGQDYGYTF. CDR3 coding DNA: TGTGCCAGCAGCGTGGGACAGGATTATGGCTACACCTTC.

This chain uses TRBV19 with TRBJ2-1; maybe TRBD2 (5 bases). The CDR3 contains 13 residues. Germline V gives CDR1 LNHDA, CDR2 SQIVND (reference sequence). The ends were cut back, 1 base at V and 6 bases at J, with 7 bases in the middle. CDR3 protein: CASSIGRANEQFF. In DNA form, the CDR3 reads TGTGCCAGTAGTATAGGGCGGGCCAATGAGCAGTTCTTC.

DNA of the CDR3: TGTGCCAGCAGCTTGGGGGGTCGGGACAGGGGGCGAGTTTCTTATGGCTACACCTTC. This sequence encodes CASSLGGRDRGRVSYGYTF. The rearrangement uses TRBV5-4 and TRBJ1-2; TRBD1 matches 12 bases. This CDR3 spans 19 amino acids. Germline V lookup: CDR1 SGHNT, CDR2 YYREEE (reference sequence). Germline trimming cut 0 bases from V and 5 bases from J; bases unmatched to any gene: 14. The variable domain in full, with the rest retrieved from reference TRBV5-4 and TRBJ1-2, is ETGVTQSPTHLIKTRGQQVTLRCSSQSGHNTVSWYQQALGQGPQFIFQYYREEENGRGNFPPRFSGLQFPNYSSELNVNALELDDSALYLCASSLGGRDRGRVSYGYTFGSGTRLTVV.

The gene calls are TRBV7-8 and TRBJ2-7; D is uncertain. The CDR3 is 12 residues long. V shed 2 bases and J shed 1 base, with 3 bases lying between them. The V gene's germline CDR1 is SGHVS and CDR2 FQNEAQ. In nucleotides, the CDR3 is TGTGCCAGCAGCTTAACTTCCTACGAGCAGTACTTC. Protein: CASSLTSYEQYF.

The gene calls are TRBV15 and TRBJ2-2; 8 nucleotides align to TRBD2. Germline-derived CDR1 and CDR2 are LNHNV and YYDKDF (reference sequence). The CDR3 spans 18 residues. After removal of 2 bases from V and 2 bases from J, the junction contained 10 bases not matched to a gene. CDR3 amino acids: CATSRTLADRGNTGELFF. In DNA, the CDR3 is TGTGCCACCAGCAGAACACTAGCGGACCGGGGCAACACCGGGGAGCTGTTTTTT.

J is TRBJ1-6 and V is TRBV6-6; D is undetermined. The V and J ends lost 2 bases and 7 bases respectively, with 15 bases between them. CDR1 and CDR2 (germline): MNHNY, SVGAGI (reference sequence). The CDR3 contains 16 residues. The CDR3: CASSYPPSLGNSPLHF. CDR3 DNA: TGTGCCAGCAGTTACCCGCCTTCGTTGGGCAATTCACCCCTCCACTTT.

This chain connects TRBV4-1 to TRBJ2-2, with D unclear. Germline CDR1 MGHRA, CDR2 YSYEKL. V was trimmed by 0 bases and J by 4 bases, leaving 9 bases between them. The CDR3 length is 15 residues. The CDR3 spells CASSQDQAATGELFF. CDR3 nucleotide sequence: TGCGCCAGCAGCCAAGATCAGGCGGCCACCGGGGAGCTGTTTTTT.

This rearrangement joins TRBV30 to TRBJ1-6; D ambiguous. The length of the CDR3 is 13 residues. Per germline, CDR1 GTSNPN and CDR2 SVGIG (reference sequence). The V end was cut by 2 bases, the J end by 7 bases, with 9 bases between. For the CDR3, the DNA is TGTGCCTGGAGTCCCCGGGGAAATTCACCCCTCCACTTT. This codes for CAWSPRGNSPLHF.

This rearrangement joins TRBV5-1 to TRBJ2-7; maybe TRBD1 (5 bases). The CDR3 consists of 16 residues. Trimming stripped 1 base from V and 3 bases from J, with 17 bases between. CDR1 is SGHRS, CDR2 YFSETQ, per germline. CDR3 nucleotides: TGCGCCAGCAGCTTGCGGCAGGGTTTAAATGGCTACGAGCAGTACTTC. Translation gives CASSLRQGLNGYEQYF.

The genes are TRBV6-5 and TRBJ1-1; D is possibly TRBD1 (5 bases). Germline V CDR1 and CDR2: MNHEY, SVGAGI. This CDR3 comprises 13 residues. Trimming took off 8 bases at V and 2 bases at J, with 12 bases between the two ends. The CDR3 sequence: CASVSRGNTEAFF. CDR3 coding DNA: TGTGCCAGCGTTTCTAGGGGCAACACTGAAGCTTTCTTT.

This sequence joins TRBV4-1 and TRBJ2-3; 8 positions match TRBD2. The CDR3 totals 16 residues. Unmatched junction bases numbered 6, after V lost 0 bases and J lost 4 bases. Per germline, CDR1 MGHRA and CDR2 YSYEKL. The CDR3 nucleotides are TGCGCCAGCAGCCAAGAGTCGGGGGGGATGCCAGATACGCAGTATTTT. Its translation is CASSQESGGMPDTQYF.

The chain uses TRBV5-1 and TRBJ2-5; no reliable D call. There are 13 residues in the CDR3. Germline V gene lookup returns CDR1 SGHRS and CDR2 YFSETQ. V was clipped by 1 base and J by 2 bases, with 6 bases between them. DNA of the CDR3: TGCGCCAGCAGCTTGACGGATCAAGAGACCCAGTACTTC. It translates to CASSLTDQETQYF.

The rearrangement joins TRBV18 to TRBJ1-1; D ambiguous. The ends were cut back, 6 bases at V and 1 base at J, with 9 bases in the middle. This CDR3 is built from 13 residues. Germline-derived CDR1 and CDR2 are KGHSH and LQKENI. In DNA, the CDR3 is TGTGCCAGCTCCGGCCAGTCGAACACTGAAGCTTTCTTT. This translates into CASSGQSNTEAFF.

The chain is built from TRBV30 and TRBJ1-2; 8 bases are shared with TRBD1. The CDR3 is 13 residues long. Germline lookup yields CDR1 GTSNPN and CDR2 SVGIG (reference sequence). The trim removed 3 bases at V and 8 bases at J, leaving 8 bases unmatched. The DNA for the CDR3 is TGTGCCTGGAGGCCGCAGGGGGCGGGGGGCTACACCTTC. This encodes CAWRPQGAGGYTF.

In this sample, this clone turned up a few times. The chain uses TRBV25-1 and TRBJ1-1; 8 bases agree with TRBD1. CDR3 length: 17 residues. The trim removed 1 base at V and 5 bases at J, leaving 12 bases unmatched. Germline V CDR1 and CDR2: MGHDK, SYGVNS. CDR3 in DNA: TGTGCCAGCAGTGAATCTGTCGGACAGGGTGCGGGTACTGAAGCTTTCTTT. It encodes CASSESVGQGAGTEAFF.

V usage is TRBV7-9 and J usage is TRBJ1-3; D might be TRBD1 (5 bases). Trimming removed 4 bases from V and 6 bases from J, with 13 bases in between. Germline loops: CDR1 SEHNR, CDR2 FQNEAQ (reference sequence). The length of the CDR3 is 14 residues. The CDR3 here is CASSSPSGENTIYF. CDR3 in DNA: TGTGCCAGCAGCTCCCCGTCGGGGGAAAACACCATATATTTT. Full variable domain (outside the CDR3, taken from reference TRBV7-9 and TRBJ1-3): DTGVSQNPRHKITKRGQNVTFRCDPISEHNRLYWYRQTLGQGPEFLTYFQNEAQLEKSRLLSDRFSAERPKGSFSTLEIQRTEQGDSAMYLCASSSPSGENTIYFGEGSWLTVV.